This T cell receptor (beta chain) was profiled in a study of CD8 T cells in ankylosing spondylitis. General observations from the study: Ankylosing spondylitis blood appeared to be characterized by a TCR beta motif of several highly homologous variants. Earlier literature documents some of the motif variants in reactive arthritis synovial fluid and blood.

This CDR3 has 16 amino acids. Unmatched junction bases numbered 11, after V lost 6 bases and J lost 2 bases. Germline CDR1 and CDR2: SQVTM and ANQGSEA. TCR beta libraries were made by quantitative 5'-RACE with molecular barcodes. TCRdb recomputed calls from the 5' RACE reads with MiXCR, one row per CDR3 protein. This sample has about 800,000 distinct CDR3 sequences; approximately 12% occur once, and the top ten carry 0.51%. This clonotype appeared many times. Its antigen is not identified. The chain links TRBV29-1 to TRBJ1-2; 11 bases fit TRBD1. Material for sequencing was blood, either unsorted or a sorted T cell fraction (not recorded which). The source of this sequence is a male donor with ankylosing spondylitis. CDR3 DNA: TGCAGCGTCCGTCCCTCGGGGACAGGGGGAAACTATGGCTACACCTTC. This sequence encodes CSVRPSGTGGNYGYTF. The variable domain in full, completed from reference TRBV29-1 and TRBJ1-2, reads SAVISQKPSRDICQRGTSLTIQCQVDSQVTMMFWYRQQPGQSLTLIATANQGSEATYESGFVIDKFPISRPNLTFSTLTVSNMSPEDSSIYLCSVRPSGTGGNYGYTFGSGTRLTVV.